This is a list of T cell receptor beta chains from one sample in a study of PD-1 blockade in classical Hodgkin lymphoma. Sequencing used immunoSEQ multiplex PCR; TCRdb keeps in-frame clones, though not all of them. The sample has tens of thousands of clones, 93% seen once. The material was peripheral blood mononuclear cells (PBMCs), obtained at baseline. These receptor sequences come from a human donor with classical Hodgkin lymphoma. Both conserved end residues are part of each CDR3. The D gene is left open where the match is weak. Size values are once, few and many counts, or a class for expanded clones, and some rows have none.

clone size | J gene | V gene | D gene | CDR3 DNA | CDR3 protein
. | TRBJ2-7 | TRBV27 | TRBD2 | TGTGCCAGCAGTTTAAGCGGGGTTTGGTACGAGCAGTACTTC | CASSLSGVWYEQYF
once | TRBJ2-5 | TRBV7-3 | . | TGTGCCAGCAGCTTAGCCGGTGGGGAGACCCAGTACTTC | CASSLAGGETQYF
. | TRBJ2-2 | TRBV28 | TRBD1 | TGTGCCAGCAGTCCGCCCGAGACAGGGGAAGCCGGGGAGCTGTTTTTT | CASSPPETGEAGELFF
. | TRBJ2-3 | TRBV7-6 | TRBD2 | TGTGCCAGCAGCTTATCCCCAGCGGGGGGCACAGATACGCAGTATTTT | CASSLSPAGGTDTQYF
. | TRBJ2-7 | TRBV2 | . | TGTGCCAGCGGGGGGGGGCCTCCACCGTACGAGCAGTACTTC | CASGGGPPPYEQYF
. | TRBJ2-7 | TRBV7-8 | TRBD1 | TGTGCCAGCAGCTTAGACCGGGACAGCGCCTGGGTGGGGCAGTACTTC | CASSLDRDSAWVGQYF
. | TRBJ1-2 | TRBV7-9 | . | TGTGCCAGCAGCTCGTCCGGGTACGGCTACACCTTC | CASSSSGYGYTF
. | TRBJ2-7 | TRBV25-1 | . | TGTGCCAGCAGTGCCCGAGACAGAGCCGACGAGCAGTACTTC | CASSARDRADEQYF
. | TRBJ2-7 | TRBV6-5 | TRBD1 | TGTGCCAGCAGAGGACCGGGACAGAGCTCCTACGAGCAGTACTTC | CASRGPGQSSYEQYF
. | TRBJ2-5 | TRBV28 | TRBD2 | TGTGCCAGCAGTTTAGGAGGGGCGATCGCGGGAGGGATTTACCAAGAGACCCAGTACTTC | CASSLGGAIAGGIYQETQYF
. | TRBJ1-1 | TRBV7-2 | . | TGTGCCAGCAGCCTACAGAGCAACACTGAAGCTTTCTTT | CASSLQSNTEAFF
. | TRBJ1-5 | TRBV7-8 | . | TGTGCCAGCAGCTTAGTCCGGAATCAGCCCCAGCATTTT | CASSLVRNQPQHF
. | TRBJ2-7 | TRBV18 | . | TGTGCCAGCTCATCAAGGAGCACGGGAGCCGACGAGCAGTACTTC | CASSSRSTGADEQYF
. | TRBJ2-3 | TRBV28 | TRBD1 | TGTGCCAGCAGTTTATCTGGACAGGGGACAGATACGCAGTATTTT | CASSLSGQGTDTQYF
. | TRBJ1-6 | TRBV6-5 | . | TGTGCCAGCAGAGAGTCTTTCCAACCCCTCCACTTT | CASRESFQPLHF
. | TRBJ1-2 | TRBV6-5 | . | TGTGCCAGTACAGTAACTCCTAACTATGGCTACACCTTC | CASTVTPNYGYTF
. | TRBJ2-2 | TRBV15 | TRBD1 | TGTGCCACCAGCAGAAATCAGGGGGCTAACACCGGGGAGCTGTTTTTT | CATSRNQGANTGELFF
. | TRBJ1-1 | TRBV7-9 | . | TGTGCCAGCAGCTTAGTTTTAGGGGGGACTGAAGCTTTCTTT | CASSLVLGGTEAFF
. | TRBJ1-4 | TRBV7-6 | TRBD1 | TGTGCCAGCAGCTCGAGGACAGGAGATGAAAAACTGTTTTTT | CASSSRTGDEKLFF
. | TRBJ2-7 | TRBV18 | . | TGTGCCAGCTCACCACTACCATTATACGAGCAGTACTTC | CASSPLPLYEQYF
. | TRBJ2-3 | TRBV18 | . | TGTGCCAGCTCACCACCCACAGATACGCAGTATTTT | CASSPPTDTQYF
. | TRBJ1-3 | TRBV28 | TRBD1 | TGTGCCAGCAGACCGACAGGGGGCTCTGGAAACACCATATATTTT | CASRPTGGSGNTIYF
once | TRBJ2-4 | TRBV7-8 | TRBD1 | TGTGCCAGCAGCACGCGGACAGGGGGTATTCAGTACTTC | CASSTRTGGIQYF
. | TRBJ2-1 | TRBV6-1 | . | TGTGCCAGCAGTGGCGTTACCGACCTCCACCTTGACAATGAGCAGTTCTTC | CASSGVTDLHLDNEQFF
. | TRBJ1-1 | TRBV6-1 | . | TGTGCCAGCAGTGAACCCTTCTTCGTGGCTTTCTTT | CASSEPFFVAFF
. | TRBJ2-6 | TRBV4-1 | . | TGCGCCAGCAGCCAAGAGGTCAGCTACTCTGGGGCCAACGTCCTGACTTTC | CASSQEVSYSGANVLTF
. | TRBJ2-5 | TRBV19 | . | TGTGCCAGTAGGAAGAGCGCGTCCCAAGAGACCCAGTACTTC | CASRKSASQETQYF
. | TRBJ2-3 | TRBV10-1 | TRBD2 | TGCGCCAGCAGTGAGCCGAGGGGGACTAGCGGGGGCACAGATACGCAGTATTTT | CASSEPRGTSGGTDTQYF
. | TRBJ2-3 | TRBV4-1 | TRBD1 | TGCGCCAGCAGCCAAGATGCAGGGGGCGCGGATACGCAGTATTTT | CASSQDAGGADTQYF
. | TRBJ2-5 | TRBV7-2 | . | TGTGCCAGCAGCCCACAGGGATTCCAAGAGACCCAGTACTTC | CASSPQGFQETQYF
. | TRBJ2-2 | TRBV16 | TRBD2 | TGTGCCAGCACCCAAACTATACCGGGACTAGCGAACACCGGGGAGCTGTTTTTT | CASTQTIPGLANTGELFF